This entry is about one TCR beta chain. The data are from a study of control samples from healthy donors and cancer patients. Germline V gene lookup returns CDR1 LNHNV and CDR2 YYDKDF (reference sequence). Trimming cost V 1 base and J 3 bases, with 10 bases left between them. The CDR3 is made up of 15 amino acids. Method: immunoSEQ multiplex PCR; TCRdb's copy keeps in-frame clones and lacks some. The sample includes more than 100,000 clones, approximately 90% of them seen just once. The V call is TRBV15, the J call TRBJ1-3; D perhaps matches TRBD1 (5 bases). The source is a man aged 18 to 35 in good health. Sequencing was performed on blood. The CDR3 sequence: CATSRAGGSGNTIYF. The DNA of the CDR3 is TGTGCCACCAGCAGAGCCGGGGGTAGTGGAAACACCATATATTTT.